This T cell receptor beta chain was sequenced during a study of T-cell reconstitution after alpha-beta-depleted transplantation in children. In this sample, this clonotype turned up many times. CDR1 and CDR2 from the germline V gene are MNHEY and SMNVEV (reference sequence). The CDR3 runs to 14 residues. V lost 5 bases and J 3 bases, leaving 13 bases between the germline ends. TCRbeta library preparation incorporated unique molecular identifiers. A single record per CDR3 protein comes from TCRdb applying MiXCR to the PCR reads. The sample yields fewer than 250,000 distinct CDR3 sequences, 7.5% to 9.5% seen once.

The clonotype was recovered from a male patient younger than 18 who had a stem cell transplant for acute lymphoblastic leukemia, so the T cells may come from the graft donor. V is TRBV27 and J is TRBJ2-5; weak D call: TRBD2 (6 bases). Sequencing was performed on PBMCs, mostly from graft donor cells, taken 180 days after TCRalphabeta/CD19-depleted stem cell transplant. The CDR3 bases are TGTGCCAGCAGTCCAGGGACTTGGAAAGAGACCCAGTACTTC. It yields the protein CASSPGTWKETQYF.